This T cell receptor beta chain comes out of a study of blood T cell repertoires in COVID-19. Overall study context: COVID-19 samples collected from the United States, Italy and Spain covered acute and convalescent phases. T cells, B-cell-depleted T cells, or PBMCs supplied cDNA or gDNA.

V was clipped by 0 bases and J by 4 bases; unmatched bases: 0. The germline gives CDR1 SGDLS, CDR2 YYNGEE. CDR3 length equals 15 residues. In the authors' workflow: Reference gene primer amplification yielded estimated nucleated cell counts. Sequenced by immunoSEQ multiplex PCR; TCRdb stores in-frame clones only, minus some. D and trimming come from the DNA, and the V and J calls and clone size come from that table. The table has over 55,000 clones, over 70% seen once; the top ten hold approximately 5.6%. The chain links TRBV9 to TRBJ1-6; 8 bases line up with TRBD1. Material: peripheral blood. This clonotype was sampled from a man aged 45-60 years with active COVID-19. DNA of the CDR3: TGTGCCAGCAGCGTAGGACAGGGGTATAATTCACCCCTCCACTTT. Its protein is CASSVGQGYNSPLHF.